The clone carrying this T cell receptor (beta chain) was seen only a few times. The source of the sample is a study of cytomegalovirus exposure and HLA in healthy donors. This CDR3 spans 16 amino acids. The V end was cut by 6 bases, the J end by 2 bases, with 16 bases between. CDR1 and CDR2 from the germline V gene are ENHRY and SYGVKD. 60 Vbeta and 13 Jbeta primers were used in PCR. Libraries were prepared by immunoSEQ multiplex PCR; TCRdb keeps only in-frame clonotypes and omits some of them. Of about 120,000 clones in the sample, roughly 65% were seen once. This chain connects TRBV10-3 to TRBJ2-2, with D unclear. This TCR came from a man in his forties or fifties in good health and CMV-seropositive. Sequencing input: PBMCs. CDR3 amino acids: CAISPQAPLNTGELFF. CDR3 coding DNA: TGTGCCATCAGCCCTCAGGCACCGCTTAACACCGGGGAGCTGTTTTTT.